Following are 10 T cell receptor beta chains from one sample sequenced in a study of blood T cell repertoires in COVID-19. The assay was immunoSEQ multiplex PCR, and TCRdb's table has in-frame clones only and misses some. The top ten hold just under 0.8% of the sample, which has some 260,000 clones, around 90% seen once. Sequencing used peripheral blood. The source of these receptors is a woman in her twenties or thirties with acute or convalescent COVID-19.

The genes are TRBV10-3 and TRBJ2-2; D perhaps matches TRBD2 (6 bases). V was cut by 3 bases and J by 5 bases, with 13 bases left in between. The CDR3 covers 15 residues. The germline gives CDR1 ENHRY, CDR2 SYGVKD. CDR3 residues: CAISDRLERTGELFF. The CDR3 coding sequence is TGTGCCATCAGTGATCGACTAGAGAGGACCGGGGAGCTGTTTTTT.

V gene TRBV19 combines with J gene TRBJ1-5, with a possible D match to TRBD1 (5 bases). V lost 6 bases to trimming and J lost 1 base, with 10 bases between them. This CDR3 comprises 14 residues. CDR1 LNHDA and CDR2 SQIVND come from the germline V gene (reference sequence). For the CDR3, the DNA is TGTGCCAGTAGCATCAGGGTGAGCAATCAGCCCCAGCATTTT. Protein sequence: CASSIRVSNQPQHF. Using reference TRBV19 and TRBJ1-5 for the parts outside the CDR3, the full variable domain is DGGITQSPKYLFRKEGQNVTLSCEQNLNHDAMYWYRQDPGQGLRLIYYSQIVNDFQKGDIAEGYSVSREKKESFPLTVTSAQKNPTAFYLCASSIRVSNQPQHFGDGTRLSIL.

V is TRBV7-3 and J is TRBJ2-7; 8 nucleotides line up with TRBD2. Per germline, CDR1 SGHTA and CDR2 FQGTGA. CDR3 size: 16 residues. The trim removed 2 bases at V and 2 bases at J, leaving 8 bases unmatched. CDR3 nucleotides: TGTGCCAGCAGCTTAGCGGGGGGTCGACTAGCCTACGAGCAGTACTTC. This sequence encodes CASSLAGGRLAYEQYF. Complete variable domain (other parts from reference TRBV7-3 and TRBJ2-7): GAGVSQTPSNKVTEKGKYVELRCDPISGHTALYWYRQSLGQGPEFLIYFQGTGAADDSGLPNDRFFAVRPEGSVSTLKIQRTERGDSAVYLCASSLAGGRLAYEQYFGPGTRLTVT.

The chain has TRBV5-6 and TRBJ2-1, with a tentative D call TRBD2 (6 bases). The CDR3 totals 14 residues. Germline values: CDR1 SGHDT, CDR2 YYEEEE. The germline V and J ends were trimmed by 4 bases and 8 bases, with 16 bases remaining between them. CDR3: CASSLTRGLDEQFF. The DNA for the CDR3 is TGTGCCAGCAGCCTGACTAGAGGTCTCGATGAGCAGTTCTTC.

The CDR3 nucleotides are TGTGCCAGCAGCCATCTAGCGGGAGTCTACAATGAGCAGTTCTTC. It codes for CASSHLAGVYNEQFF. The chain links TRBV3-1 (or the pseudogene TRBV3-2) to TRBJ2-1, with 10 bases identical to TRBD2. Losses at the gene ends were 3 bases for V and 3 bases for J; bases not matched to a gene: 2. CDR1 is LGHDT and CDR2 is YNNKEL in the germline V gene (reference sequence). This CDR3 is built from 15 residues.

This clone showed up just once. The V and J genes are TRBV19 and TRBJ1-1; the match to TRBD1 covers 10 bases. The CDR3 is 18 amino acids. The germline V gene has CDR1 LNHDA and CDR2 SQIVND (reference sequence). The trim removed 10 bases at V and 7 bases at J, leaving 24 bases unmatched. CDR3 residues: CATFPRGGQGFDRGEAFF. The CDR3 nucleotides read TGTGCCACTTTCCCCAGAGGGGGACAGGGGTTTGATAGGGGTGAAGCTTTCTTT.

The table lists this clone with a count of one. CDR3 sequence: CASSQGGRGTYEQYF. As DNA, the CDR3 is TGCGCCAGCAGCCAAGGCGGGAGGGGGACCTACGAGCAGTACTTC. The V and J genes are TRBV4-3 and TRBJ2-7; 9 positions agree with TRBD2. The CDR3 sequence is 15 residues long. J lost 2 bases, V lost 1 base, and 3 bases had no gene match. The germline V gene encodes CDR1 LGHNA and CDR2 YSLEER.

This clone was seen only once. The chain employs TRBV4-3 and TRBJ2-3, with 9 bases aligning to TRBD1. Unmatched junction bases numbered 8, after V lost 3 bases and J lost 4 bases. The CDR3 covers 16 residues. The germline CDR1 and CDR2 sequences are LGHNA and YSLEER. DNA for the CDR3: TGCGCCAGCAGCCACGTAACAGGGGGCGCGGCAGATACGCAGTATTTT. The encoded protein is CASSHVTGGAADTQYF.

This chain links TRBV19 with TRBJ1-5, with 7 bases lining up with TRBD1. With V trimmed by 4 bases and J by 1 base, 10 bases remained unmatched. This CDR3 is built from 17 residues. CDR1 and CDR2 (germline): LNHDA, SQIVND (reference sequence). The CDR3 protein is CASSTTRQGLSNQPQHF. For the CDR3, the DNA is TGTGCCAGTAGTACCACCCGACAGGGTCTAAGCAATCAGCCCCAGCATTTT. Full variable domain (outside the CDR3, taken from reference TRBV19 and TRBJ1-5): DGGITQSPKYLFRKEGQNVTLSCEQNLNHDAMYWYRQDPGQGLRLIYYSQIVNDFQKGDIAEGYSVSREKKESFPLTVTSAQKNPTAFYLCASSTTRQGLSNQPQHFGDGTRLSIL.

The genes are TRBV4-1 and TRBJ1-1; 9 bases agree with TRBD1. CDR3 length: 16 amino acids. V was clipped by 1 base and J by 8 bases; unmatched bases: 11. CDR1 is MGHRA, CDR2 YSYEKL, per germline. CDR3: CASSQGRPTGGREAFF. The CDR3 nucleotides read TGCGCCAGCAGCCAAGGTCGACCGACAGGGGGGCGGGAAGCTTTCTTT.